This T cell receptor (beta chain) was observed in a study of T cell responses to AZD1222 COVID-19 vaccine (dated by TCRdb to the early 2020s). With regard to the full study: AZD1222 recipients with second doses at about 4 weeks or about 12 weeks were pooled, because spike-specific TCR depth and breadth did not differ between schedules. TCR sequencing covered 230 or so trial participants: 207 given two doses of AZD1222 and 26 given two doses of MenACWY control vaccine. Trial participants were enrolled into age subgroups of 18-55, 56-69 and 70-plus years, which contained 148, 28 and 57 TCR-sequenced participants, respectively.

The CDR3 regions of human TCRbeta chains were subjected to immunosequencing. In the source study's methods: Repertoire TCRs were matched against a reference library of SARS-CoV-2-specific TCRs generated with the MIRA antigen-specificity platform. Breadth was defined as the fraction of unique TCRs that were SARS-CoV-2-associated. Depth was defined as the fraction of total T cells that were SARS-CoV-2-associated. Using the MIRA data, each spike-specific TCR was mapped to the spike region that the TCR reacts to and placed in a CD4 or CD8 class. Log10-transformed breadth and depth values were compared by one-way ANOVA with Sidak's multiple comparisons tests. What TCRdb holds here is the immuneACCESS table cut down to in-frame rearrangements. Part of the clones is not present; checked against another copy, under half of the missing clones reflect an unresolved V gene, and the others are unexplained. V and J calls and clone size are as listed in that table; D and trimming were resolved from the DNA. Recorded for this sample are about 92,000 clones; about nine tenths of them occurred a single time. The ten most abundant clones make up about a fifth of the sample.

General study outcomes and caveats: Because no samples from the day 14 peak response were available, repertoires could be characterized only after the peak T cell response. The 56-69-year group was small, and its depth increase did not reach significance, likely because of low power. Participants were mostly white British, with more females than males. The authors suggested clonal diversity may have been underestimated. A significant rise in spike-specific TCR breadth and depth was observed after two AZD1222 doses relative to day 0 and relative to MenACWY recipients. Nearly half of unique spike-specific TCRs reportedly recognized epitopes outside regions mutated in the B.1.351 and B.1.1.7 variants. Conclusions about previously exposed vaccinees are limited because only five or six AZD1222 recipients were SARS-CoV-2 seropositive at baseline. Vaccine-associated CD4 TCRs spanned the whole spike protein, with dominant responses in regions 160-218 and 743-854.

With regard to this clone: The antigen it binds to is not known. Within one base of it there is no much larger clone, and no base qualities were kept.

Sample time point, as interpreted from the label and publication: baseline before first vaccination. Vaccinee samples were obtained from the UK trials COV001 and COV002, which included a single-blind randomized controlled phase 2/3 trial of AZD1222 (ChAdOx1 nCoV-19) in healthy adults. For TCRbeta chain sequencing, PBMC samples from trial participants were taken at day 0 and at day 28 after the second dose. The sample here was peripheral blood, taken on day 0 of AZD1222 vaccination. The sequence was collected from an adult in good health.

This receptor has the CDR3 CASSQEGSQGLGYTF. The bases are TGCGCCAGCAGCCAAGAAGGTTCCCAGGGTCTTGGCTACACCTTC. Recombination connected TRBV4-1 to TRBJ1-2; TRBD1 could be the D gene, as 5 bases match. The CDR3 goes from the cysteine to the phenylalanine over 15 residues. The retained sequence is limited to the CDR3, 45 bases, with the frame set at the first base. As encoded in the germline V gene, CDR1 is MGHRA while CDR2 is YSYEKL. The junction shows trimming of 0 bases on V and 7 bases on J, plus 15 bases between the germline ends.